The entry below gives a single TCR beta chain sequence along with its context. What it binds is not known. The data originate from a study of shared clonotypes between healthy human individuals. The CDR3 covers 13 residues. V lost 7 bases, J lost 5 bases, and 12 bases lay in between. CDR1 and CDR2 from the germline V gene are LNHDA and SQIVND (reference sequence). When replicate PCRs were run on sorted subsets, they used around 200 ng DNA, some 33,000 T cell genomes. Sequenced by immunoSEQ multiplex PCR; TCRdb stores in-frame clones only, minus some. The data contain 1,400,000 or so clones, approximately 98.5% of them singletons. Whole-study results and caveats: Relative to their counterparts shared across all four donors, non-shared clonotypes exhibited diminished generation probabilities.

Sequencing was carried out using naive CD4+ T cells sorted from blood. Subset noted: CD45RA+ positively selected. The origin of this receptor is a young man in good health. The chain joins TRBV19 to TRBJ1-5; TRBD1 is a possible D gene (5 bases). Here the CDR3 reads CASTFSGHQPQHF. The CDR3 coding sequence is TGTGCCAGTACCTTTTCGGGGCATCAGCCCCAGCATTTT.